This T cell receptor beta chain derives from a study of identical twins. The study, taken as a whole, reports: Abundant beta clonotypes from cord blood bore fewer insertions; memory repertoires lacked this pattern.

cDNA molecules carried unique molecular identifiers, and template switching added a universal primer site. TCRdb reanalysed the 5' RACE reads using MiXCR and keeps one entry per CDR3 protein. The table lists roughly 490,000 distinct CDR3 sequences, around 15% of them singletons. V was trimmed by 0 bases and J by 0 bases, leaving 8 bases between them. The length of the CDR3 is 15 residues. The germline CDR1 and CDR2 sequences are SGHRS and YFSETQ. This clonotype was detected ten times or more. Its target is not known. Separately, the same data were catalogued under a study of yellow fever vaccine responses in identical twins.

This sequence originates from a woman between 18 and 29 years old in good health. This chain links TRBV5-1 with TRBJ2-3; D gene unclear. The specimen was CD4+ T cells sorted from blood. The CDR3 coding sequence is TGCGCCAGCAGCTTGGGGGCTCAGAGCACAGATACGCAGTATTTT. The encoded protein is CASSLGAQSTDTQYF.